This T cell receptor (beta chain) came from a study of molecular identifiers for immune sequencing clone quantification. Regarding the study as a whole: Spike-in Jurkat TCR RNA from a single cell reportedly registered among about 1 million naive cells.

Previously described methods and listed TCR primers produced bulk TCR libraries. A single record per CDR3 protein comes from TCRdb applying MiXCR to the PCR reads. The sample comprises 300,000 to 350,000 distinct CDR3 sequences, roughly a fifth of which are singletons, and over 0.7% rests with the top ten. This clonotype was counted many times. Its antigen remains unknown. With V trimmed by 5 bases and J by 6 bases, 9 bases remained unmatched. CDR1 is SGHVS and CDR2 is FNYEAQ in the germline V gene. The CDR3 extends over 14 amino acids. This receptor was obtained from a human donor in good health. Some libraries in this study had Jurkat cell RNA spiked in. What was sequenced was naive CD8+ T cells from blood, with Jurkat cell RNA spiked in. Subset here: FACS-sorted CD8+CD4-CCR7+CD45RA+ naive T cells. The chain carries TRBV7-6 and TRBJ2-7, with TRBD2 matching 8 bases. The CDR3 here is CASSTGTSLGEQYF. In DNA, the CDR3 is TGTGCCAGCAGCACCGGGACTAGTCTGGGCGAGCAGTACTTC. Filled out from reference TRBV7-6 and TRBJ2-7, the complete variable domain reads GAGVSQSPRYKVTKRGQDVALRCDPISGHVSLYWYRQALGQGPEFLTYFNYEAQQDKSGLPNDRFSAERPEGSISTLTIQRTEQRDSAMYRCASSTGTSLGEQYFGPGTRLTVT.